The subject of this entry is one T cell receptor beta chain. These data originate in a study of blood T cell repertoires in COVID-19. Germline V gene sequence: CDR1 MNHEY, CDR2 SVGAGI. CDR3 length equals 14 residues. V shed 6 bases and J shed 5 bases, with 17 bases lying between them. Here immunoSEQ multiplex PCR was the method, and the copy in TCRdb shows in-frame clones only, minus some. The data hold approximately 480,000 clones, with 87% observed a single time. The source of this sequence is a woman between 18 and 29 years old who had recovered from COVID-19. The chain carries TRBV6-5 and TRBJ2-7, with D possibly matching TRBD2 (6 bases). Sequencing was done on a sample of PBMCs or T cells enriched from blood (not recorded which). CDR3 sequence reads: CASRTSSLSHEQYF. As DNA, the CDR3 is TGTGCCAGCAGAACTAGCTCCCTCAGCCACGAGCAGTACTTC.